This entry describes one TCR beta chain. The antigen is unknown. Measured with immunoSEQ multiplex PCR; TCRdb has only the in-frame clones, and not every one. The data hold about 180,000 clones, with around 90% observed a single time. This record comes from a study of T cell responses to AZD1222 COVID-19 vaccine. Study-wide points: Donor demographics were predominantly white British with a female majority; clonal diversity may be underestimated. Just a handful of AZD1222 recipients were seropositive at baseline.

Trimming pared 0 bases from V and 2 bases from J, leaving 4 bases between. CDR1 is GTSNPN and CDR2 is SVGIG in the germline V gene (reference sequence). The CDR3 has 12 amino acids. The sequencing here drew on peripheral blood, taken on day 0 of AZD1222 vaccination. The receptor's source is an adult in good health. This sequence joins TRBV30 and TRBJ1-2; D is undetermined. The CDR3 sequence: CAWSVENYGYTF. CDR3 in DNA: TGTGCCTGGAGTGTAGAAAACTATGGCTACACCTTC. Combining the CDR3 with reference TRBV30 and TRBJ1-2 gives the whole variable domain SQTIHQWPATLVQPVGSPLSLECTVEGTSNPNLYWYRQAAGRGLQLLFYSVGIGQISSEVPQNLSASRPQDRQFILSSKKLLLSDSGFYLCAWSVENYGYTFGSGTRLTVV.